These T cell receptor beta chains were read from a single sample in a study of cytomegalovirus exposure and HLA in healthy donors. Some clones are missing from TCRdb's copy, which holds only in-frame ones; the method was immunoSEQ multiplex PCR. This table has about 80,000 clones, approximately 79% appearing once. Sequencing was performed on PBMCs. The receptors come from a human donor in good health. Each CDR3 is given with its conserved first and last residue. The D gene is left open where the match is weak. Only part of the rows carry a size: once, few, many, or a class if the clone is expanded.

v_call,d_call,j_call,clone_size,cdr3_nt,cdr3_aa
TRBV28,TRBD1,TRBJ2-3,.,TGTGCCAGCAGTTTGGGTGGGGGACAGGGGATAGATACGCAGTATTTT,CASSLGGGQGIDTQYF
TRBV10-2,TRBD2,TRBJ2-2,.,TGCGCCAGCAGTGAACGGGGGGTCGGGGAGCTGTTTTTT,CASSERGVGELFF
TRBV27,.,TRBJ2-3,.,TGTGCCAGCAGTTCCTTTGTGACAGATACGCAGTATTTT,CASSSFVTDTQYF
TRBV6-6,.,TRBJ1-6,.,TGTGCCAGCAGTACTACGGGGACACCCCTCCACTTT,CASSTTGTPLHF
TRBV7-2,TRBD2,TRBJ2-1,.,TGTGCCAGCACCGCAGCGGGGGCGGGGGGGGCTTACAATGAGCAGTTCTTC,CASTAAGAGGAYNEQFF
TRBV7-9,.,TRBJ2-7,.,TGTGCCAGCACCACCTTCAGAGGGAAGAGTAGCTCCTACGAGCAGTACTTC,CASTTFRGKSSSYEQYF
TRBV27,TRBD2,TRBJ2-1,.,TGTGCCTCGGCTGGAGGCGGGGGTTCTTACAATGAGCAGTTCTTC,CASAGGGGSYNEQFF
TRBV25-1,TRBD1,TRBJ2-3,.,TGTGCCAGCAGTGAGACACAGGGGGCCAACACAGATACGCAGTATTTT,CASSETQGANTDTQYF
TRBV6-1,.,TRBJ2-5,few,TGTGCCAGCAGTGATCTGTCCGGGACACAAGAGACCCAGTACTTC,CASSDLSGTQETQYF
TRBV2,.,TRBJ2-7,.,TGTGCCAGCAGTGATCGGGAACTACCAGCCTACGAGCAGTACTTC,CASSDRELPAYEQYF
TRBV6-1,.,TRBJ2-5,.,TGTGCCAGCAGTCGGGGTCTGGCGACCACAGAGACCCAGTACTTC,CASSRGLATTETQYF
TRBV6-5,.,TRBJ2-1,once,TGTGCCAGCAGTTACGACAGTAGAATAAGTGAGCAGTTCTTC,CASSYDSRISEQFF
TRBV14,.,TRBJ2-3,.,TGTGCCAGCAGCCCGGACTGGCGAGATACGCAGTATTTT,CASSPDWRDTQYF
TRBV4-1,.,TRBJ1-1,.,TGCGCCAGCAGCCAAGGTCCGGGGGTAGGCACTGAAGCTTTCTTT,CASSQGPGVGTEAFF
TRBV4-1,TRBD2,TRBJ2-3,.,TGCGCCAGCAGCCAAGCCCTAGCGGCCAACATTGATACGCAGTATTTT,CASSQALAANIDTQYF
TRBV10-2,.,TRBJ1-5,.,TGCGCCAGCAGTGATATAGATAGCAATCAGCCCCAGCATTTT,CASSDIDSNQPQHF
TRBV5-1,TRBD1,TRBJ1-6,.,TGCGCCAGCACGGAAGACAGGGGTATTCCCCTCCACTTT,CASTEDRGIPLHF
TRBV5-4,.,TRBJ2-4,.,TGTGCCAGCAGCTTGGCACAGGGAAGGGACATTCAGTACTTC,CASSLAQGRDIQYF
TRBV19,.,TRBJ2-5,few,TGTGCCAGTAGTATCCCAGGGCAAGAGACCCAGTACTTC,CASSIPGQETQYF
TRBV11-2,TRBD1,TRBJ1-6,.,TGTGCCAGCAGCTTAGACGGACAGGGATATTCACCCCTCCACTTT,CASSLDGQGYSPLHF
TRBV5-6,TRBD1,TRBJ2-1,.,TGTGCCAGCAGCTTGGGGGACAGCTCAAGGAGCTCCTACAATGAGCAGTTCTTC,CASSLGDSSRSSYNEQFF
TRBV5-1,.,TRBJ1-2,.,TGCGCCAGCAGCTTGGTGACGGACTATGGCTACCCCTTC,CASSLVTDYGYPF
TRBV10-1,TRBD1,TRBJ2-7,once,TGCGCCAGCAGTGAGTCGAGGGACAGGACTACCGAGCAGTACTTC,CASSESRDRTTEQYF
TRBV5-4,TRBD2,TRBJ2-1,few,TGTGCCAGCAGCTTTTCAGCGGGGGCAGACAATGAGCAGTTCTTC,CASSFSAGADNEQFF
TRBV5-1,.,TRBJ2-2,few,TGCGCCAGCAGCTTGGGACAGACGGTGAACACCGGGGAGCTGTTTTTT,CASSLGQTVNTGELFF
TRBV5-1,.,TRBJ2-1,.,TGCGCCAGCAGCTTCGGACTGCGGAGCTCCTACAATGAGCAGTTCTTC,CASSFGLRSSYNEQFF
TRBV10-3,TRBD2,TRBJ2-5,.,TGTGCCATCAGTGAGGGGCGGGGGCAAGAGACCCAGTACTTC,CAISEGRGQETQYF
TRBV19,TRBD2,TRBJ2-6,few,TGTGCCAGTAGTATCCCGGGGGGCTCTGGGGCCAACGTCCTGACTTTC,CASSIPGGSGANVLTF
TRBV7-2,.,TRBJ2-5,.,TGTGCCAGCAGCTTCAATGCGGGGCAAGAGACCCAGTACTTC,CASSFNAGQETQYF
TRBV7-7,TRBD1,TRBJ2-2,.,TGTGCTAGCAGAAGACAGGGGGACACCGGGGAGCTGTTTTTT,CASRRQGDTGELFF
TRBV9,.,TRBJ1-5,once,TGTGCCAGCAGCGTAGGCGGCGCGAGCAATCAGCCCCAGCATTTT,CASSVGGASNQPQHF
TRBV19,TRBD2,TRBJ2-1,.,TGTGCCAGTAGTATAACTAGCGGGGGAAGGAATGAGCAGTTCTTC,CASSITSGGRNEQFF
TRBV7-9,.,TRBJ2-1,.,TGTGCCAGCAGCTTTCCCCAAGGGGGCTACAATGAGCAGTTCTTC,CASSFPQGGYNEQFF
TRBV5-1,.,TRBJ2-3,.,TGCGCCAGCAGCTTGTGGCGGATCACAGATACGCAGTATTTT,CASSLWRITDTQYF
TRBV9,TRBD2,TRBJ2-2,many,TGTGCCAGCAGCCAACTGTTTCGCGGGGGGGCACATGCAGGCGGGGAGCTGTTTTTT,CASSQLFRGGAHAGGELFF
TRBV4-2,TRBD1,TRBJ2-1,.,TGTGCCAGCAGTACCCCGGGACAGGGGCGAAATGAGCAGTTCTTC,CASSTPGQGRNEQFF
TRBV27,TRBD1,TRBJ1-6,.,TGTGCCAGCAGACGCGGGACAGGAGCGTCTAAAACCAATAATTCACCCCTCCACTTT,CASRRGTGASKTNNSPLHF
TRBV29-1,.,TRBJ1-3,.,TGCAGCGTTCTTGCAGGGGCAGCTGGAAACACCATATATTTT,CSVLAGAAGNTIYF
TRBV2,TRBD2,TRBJ2-2,.,TGTGCCAGCACCCCTAGCGGCCTTCAGATCACCGGGGAGCTGTTTTTT,CASTPSGLQITGELFF
TRBV7-2,TRBD2,TRBJ2-1,few,TGTGCCAGCAGCCCCAGGTCTGCGGGGACTACCTACAATGAGCAGTTCTTC,CASSPRSAGTTYNEQFF
TRBV5-1,TRBD2,TRBJ2-5,.,TGCGCCAGCAGTCCGGGACTAGCTTCACAAGAGACCCAGTACTTC,CASSPGLASQETQYF
TRBV2,.,TRBJ1-5,.,TGTGCCAGCAGTGAAGGACAGTATAGCAATCAGCCCCAGAATTTT,CASSEGQYSNQPQNF
TRBV11-2,TRBD1,TRBJ2-1,.,TGTGCCAGCAGCGGGACAGGCAGCGTAGACAATGAGCAGTTCTTC,CASSGTGSVDNEQFF
TRBV28,.,TRBJ1-6,once,TGTGCCAGCATGGTAATCCAGGGAAGTCATTCACCCCTCAACTTT,CASMVIQGSHSPLNF
TRBV6-6,.,TRBJ1-5,.,TGTGCCAGCACACCTCACAGGGAAGGAAACAATCAGCCCCAGCATTTT,CASTPHREGNNQPQHF
TRBV30,.,TRBJ1-6,.,TGTGCCTGGACAACAGGGACTAATTCACCCCTCCACTTT,CAWTTGTNSPLHF
TRBV15,.,TRBJ1-5,.,TGTGCCACCAGCAGTGACAGGCAATCATTGTCCCAGCATTTT,CATSSDRQSLSQHF
TRBV20-1,.,TRBJ1-1,once,TGCAGTGCTAGTTCTGCTGAAGCTTTCTTT,CSASSAEAFF
TRBV5-1,.,TRBJ2-1,.,TGCGCCAGCAGCCCAGGACAGCGCGGGTCTGGTGAGCAGTTCTTC,CASSPGQRGSGEQFF
TRBV25-1,.,TRBJ2-1,.,TGTGCCAGCAGTGAATCTCGTTCAGACTACAATGAGCAGTTCTTC,CASSESRSDYNEQFF
TRBV5-6,.,TRBJ2-1,.,TGTGCCAGCAGCTTGCTAGGGTCCGGGGGTGAGCAGTTCTTC,CASSLLGSGGEQFF
TRBV5-1,TRBD1,TRBJ2-7,.,TGCGCCAGCAGCAAACTGGGACAGGGACACGAGCAGTACTTC,CASSKLGQGHEQYF
TRBV6-1,.,TRBJ2-2,few,TGTGCCAGCAGTGAAGCTCTGTCGGCCGGGGAGCTGTTTTTT,CASSEALSAGELFF
TRBV2,.,TRBJ2-3,.,TGTGCCGGAGACAGGCGGTGGGCGCAGTATTTT,CAGDRRWAQYF
TRBV27,TRBD1,TRBJ2-1,once,TGTGCCAGCAGTGTGATCAGACAGGGGACCCACAATGAGCAGTTCTTC,CASSVIRQGTHNEQFF